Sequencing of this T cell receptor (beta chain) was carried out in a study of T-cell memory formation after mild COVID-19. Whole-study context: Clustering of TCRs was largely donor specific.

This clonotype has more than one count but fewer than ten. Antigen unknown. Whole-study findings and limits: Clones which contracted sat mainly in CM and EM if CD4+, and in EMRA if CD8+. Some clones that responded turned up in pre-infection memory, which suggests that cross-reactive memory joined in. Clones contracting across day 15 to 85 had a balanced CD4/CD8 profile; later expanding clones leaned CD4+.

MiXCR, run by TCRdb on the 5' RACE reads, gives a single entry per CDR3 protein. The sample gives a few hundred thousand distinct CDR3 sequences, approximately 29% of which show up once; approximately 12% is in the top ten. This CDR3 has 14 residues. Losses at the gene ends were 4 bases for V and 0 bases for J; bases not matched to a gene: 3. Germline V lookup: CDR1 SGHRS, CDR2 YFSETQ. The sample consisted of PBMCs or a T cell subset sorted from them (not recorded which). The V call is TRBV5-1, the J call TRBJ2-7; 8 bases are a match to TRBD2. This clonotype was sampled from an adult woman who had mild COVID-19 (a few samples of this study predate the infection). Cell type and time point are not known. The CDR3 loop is CASSRGTSSYEQYF. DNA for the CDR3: TGCGCCAGCAGCCGAGGGACTAGCTCCTACGAGCAGTACTTC.